This T cell receptor beta chain was identified during a study of T cells in Graves' hyperthyroidism and ophthalmopathy. The study left out patients who had uncontrolled infection, other autoimmune disease, pregnancy or lactation. Clinical symptoms, serum thyroxine and TRAb, thyroid ultrasound and orbital computed tomography together formed the diagnostic basis. Authors of the study amplified TCR beta CDR3 regions from RNA transcripts. HTBI primers drove first-round RT-PCR of the TCR CDR3. One entry per CDR3 protein results from TCRdb running MiXCR on the multiplex PCR reads. The sample lists hundreds of thousands of distinct CDR3 sequences, 30% to 40% occurring once. To note about this clonotype: What it recognizes is unknown.

Between the trimmed V and J ends, which lost 1 base and 7 bases, there was a span of 14 bases. This CDR3 is 14 amino acids long. Germline assignment: CDR1 SGHKS and CDR2 YYEKEE (reference sequence). Points from the study as a whole: In the blood, most expanded thyroid clonotypes above 0.001 appeared as well.

The chain employs TRBV5-5 and TRBJ1-2, with a possible D match to TRBD1 (6 bases). This receptor was obtained from a woman aged 40 to 50 with Graves' hyperthyroidism. The specimen sequenced was blood. The chain's CDR3 is CASSLSTGLGGYTF. The CDR3 DNA sequence: TGTGCCAGCAGCTTGTCAACAGGGTTGGGTGGCTACACCTTC. The full variable domain, completed using reference TRBV5-5 and TRBJ1-2, is DAGVTQSPTHLIKTRGQQVTLRCSPISGHKSVSWYQQVLGQGPQFIFQYYEKEERGRGNFPDRFSARQFPNYSSELNVNALLLGDSALYLCASSLSTGLGGYTFGSGTRLTVV.